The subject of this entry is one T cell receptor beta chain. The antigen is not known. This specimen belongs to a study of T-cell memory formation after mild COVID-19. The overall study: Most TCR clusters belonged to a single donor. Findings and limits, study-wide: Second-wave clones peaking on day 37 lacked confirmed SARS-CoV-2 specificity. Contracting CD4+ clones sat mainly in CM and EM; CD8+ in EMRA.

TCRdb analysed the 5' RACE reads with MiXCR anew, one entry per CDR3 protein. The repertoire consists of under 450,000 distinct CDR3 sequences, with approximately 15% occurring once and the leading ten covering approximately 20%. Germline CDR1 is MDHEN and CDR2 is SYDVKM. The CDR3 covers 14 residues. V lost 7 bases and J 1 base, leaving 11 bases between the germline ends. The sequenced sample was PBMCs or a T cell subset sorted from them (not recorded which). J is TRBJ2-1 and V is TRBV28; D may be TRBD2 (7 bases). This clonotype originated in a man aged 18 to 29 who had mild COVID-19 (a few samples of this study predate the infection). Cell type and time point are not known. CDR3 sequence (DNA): TGTGCCAGCAAGGGGGGAGGGTCCTACAATGAGCAGTTCTTC. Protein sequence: CASKGGGSYNEQFF.